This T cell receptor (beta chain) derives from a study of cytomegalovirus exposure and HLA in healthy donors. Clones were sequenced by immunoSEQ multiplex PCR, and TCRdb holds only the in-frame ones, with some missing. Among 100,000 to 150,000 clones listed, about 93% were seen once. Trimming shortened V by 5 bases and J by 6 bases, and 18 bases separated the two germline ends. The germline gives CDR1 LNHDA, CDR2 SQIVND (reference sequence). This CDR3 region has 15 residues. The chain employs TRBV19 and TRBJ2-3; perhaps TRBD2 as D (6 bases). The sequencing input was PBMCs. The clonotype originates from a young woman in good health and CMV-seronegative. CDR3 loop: CASSSDRGLKDTQYF. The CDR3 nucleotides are TGTGCCAGTAGTTCCGACCGGGGACTTAAGGATACGCAGTATTTT.